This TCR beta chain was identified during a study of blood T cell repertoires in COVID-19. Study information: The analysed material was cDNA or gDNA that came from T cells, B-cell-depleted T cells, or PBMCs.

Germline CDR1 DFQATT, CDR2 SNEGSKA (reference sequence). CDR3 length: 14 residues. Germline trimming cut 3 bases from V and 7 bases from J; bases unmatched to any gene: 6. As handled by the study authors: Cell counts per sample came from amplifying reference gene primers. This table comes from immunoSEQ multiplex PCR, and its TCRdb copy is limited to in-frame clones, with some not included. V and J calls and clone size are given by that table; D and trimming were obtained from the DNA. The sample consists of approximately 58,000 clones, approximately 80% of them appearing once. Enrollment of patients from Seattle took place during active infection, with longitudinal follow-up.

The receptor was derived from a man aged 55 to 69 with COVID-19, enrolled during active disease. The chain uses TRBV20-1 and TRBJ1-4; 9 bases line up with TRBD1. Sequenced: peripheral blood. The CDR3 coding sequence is TGCAGTGCTAGTCACGGGACAGGGCTTGAAAAACTGTTTTTT. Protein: CSASHGTGLEKLFF.